One and the same sample provided the 11 T cell receptor beta chains below, sequenced in a study of technical replicates of blood from several donors. The data were produced by immunoSEQ multiplex PCR, yet TCRdb's version contains in-frame clones alone and is incomplete. Of 75,000 to 95,000 clones listed, roughly 95% were seen once; the top ten hold around 0.4%. The sequenced sample consisted of T cells isolated from PBMCs. These receptor sequences come from a human donor in good health.

This chain links TRBV19 with TRBJ2-3, with D hard to call. V lost 4 bases to trimming and J lost 0 bases, with 5 bases between them. The CDR3 sequence is 13 residues long. The germline gives CDR1 LNHDA, CDR2 SQIVND (reference sequence). CDR3 in DNA: TGTGCCAGTAGTACTTCTAGCACAGATACGCAGTATTTT. Amino acids: CASSTSSTDTQYF. The complete variable domain, with remaining parts taken from reference TRBV19 and TRBJ2-3, reads DGGITQSPKYLFRKEGQNVTLSCEQNLNHDAMYWYRQDPGQGLRLIYYSQIVNDFQKGDIAEGYSVSREKKESFPLTVTSAQKNPTAFYLCASSTSSTDTQYFGPGTRLTVL.

V and J are TRBV6-4 and TRBJ1-5; 9 nucleotides line up with TRBD1. The CDR3 spans 15 residues. Germline V gene data show CDR1 as MRHNA and CDR2 as SNTAGT. Germline trimming cut 2 bases from V and 6 bases from J; bases unmatched to any gene: 5. The CDR3 loop reads CASSDTGGVGQPQHF. The CDR3 region has the DNA TGTGCCAGCAGTGACACAGGGGGCGTCGGTCAGCCCCAGCATTTT.

This chain links TRBV28 with TRBJ1-5; D unresolved. The CDR3 has 15 residues. Germline loops: CDR1 MDHEN, CDR2 SYDVKM. V lost 5 bases to trimming and J lost 0 bases, with 11 bases between them. Written as DNA, the CDR3 is TGTGCCAGCAGTAAGCAAAGATATAGCAATCAGCCCCAGCATTTT. It codes for CASSKQRYSNQPQHF.

The chain combines TRBV5-1 with TRBJ2-2; D remains unclear. The CDR3 contains 16 residues. Germline assignment: CDR1 SGHRS and CDR2 YFSETQ. V dropped 2 bases and J dropped 7 bases, with 18 bases sitting between them. The CDR3 loop reads CASSLRGSPRDGELFF. The CDR3 DNA sequence: TGCGCCAGCAGCTTACGAGGATCTCCCCGAGACGGGGAGCTGTTTTTT.

The gene calls are TRBV7-9 and TRBJ1-1; D gene unclear. The CDR3 loop spans 18 amino acids. In germline, CDR1 is SEHNR, CDR2 FQNEAQ (reference sequence). V lost 2 bases, J lost 0 bases, and 19 bases lay in between. CDR3 DNA: TGTGCCAGCAGCTTATACGAGGTTTTGAACCGTATGAACACTGAAGCTTTCTTT. Its protein is CASSLYEVLNRMNTEAFF. Drawing the rest from reference TRBV7-9 and TRBJ1-1, the complete variable domain is DTGVSQNPRHKITKRGQNVTFRCDPISEHNRLYWYRQTLGQGPEFLTYFQNEAQLEKSRLLSDRFSAERPKGSFSTLEIQRTEQGDSAMYLCASSLYEVLNRMNTEAFFGQGTRLTVV.

The V call is TRBV7-6, the J call TRBJ2-1; a weak D match, TRBD2 (5 bases). Germline V gene data show CDR1 as SGHVS and CDR2 as FNYEAQ. This CDR3 region has 14 residues. Deletions cut 6 bases from V and 5 bases from J, with 14 bases between. The CDR3 sequence: CASSPRRDDNEQFF. In nucleotides, the CDR3 is TGTGCCAGCAGTCCCCGACGGGATGACAATGAGCAGTTCTTC.

This clone was observed once. J is TRBJ1-4 and V is TRBV6-5, with D possibly matching TRBD1 (6 bases). Trimming shortened V by 4 bases and J by 4 bases, and 13 bases separated the two germline ends. The germline V gene encodes CDR1 MNHEY and CDR2 SVGAGI. This CDR3 spans 15 amino acids. CDR3 DNA sequence: TGTGCCAGCAGTTCTAGGGGGAGACTTAATGAAAAACTGTTTTTT. Its translation: CASSSRGRLNEKLFF.

The chain is built from TRBV19 and TRBJ1-1; 11 bases map to TRBD1. The CDR3 is 15 residues long. The V segment lost 10 bases and the J segment 5 bases; nucleotides outside the gene matches: 12. The germline CDR1 and CDR2 sequences are LNHDA and SQIVND (reference sequence). The CDR3 sequence: CATSKDRGLSTEAFF. CDR3 coding DNA: TGTGCCACTTCGAAGGACAGGGGGCTGAGTACTGAAGCTTTCTTT.

The CDR3 DNA reads as TGTGCCAGTAGTAAAGGCGGGACCTCCTACAATGAGCAGTTCTTC. The encoded protein is CASSKGGTSYNEQFF. J is TRBJ2-1 and V is TRBV19; possibly TRBD2 for D (6 bases). V was cut by 4 bases and J by 0 bases, with 10 bases left in between. CDR3 length: 15 residues. Germline CDR1 is LNHDA and CDR2 is SQIVND (reference sequence).

V gene TRBV7-9 combines with J gene TRBJ2-5, with D tentatively TRBD2 (5 bases). With the DNA end fitting TRBJ2-7 better, the J assignment may be wrong. The CDR3 is 13 amino acids. The V gene's germline CDR1 is SEHNR and CDR2 FQNEAQ (reference sequence). CDR3 sequence: CASSPGGPFEQYF. CDR3 DNA sequence: TGTGCCAGCAGCCCAGGAGGTCCATTCGAGCAGTACTTC.

J is TRBJ1-2 and V is TRBV6-5; no reliable D call. The CDR3 consists of 13 residues. The germline V gene encodes CDR1 MNHEY and CDR2 SVGAGI. The V and J ends lost 6 bases and 8 bases respectively, with 16 bases between them. CDR3 nucleotide sequence: TGTGCCAGCAGCCCCGGCCCTGGGAGAGGCTACACCTTC. Translated, it gives CASSPGPGRGYTF.